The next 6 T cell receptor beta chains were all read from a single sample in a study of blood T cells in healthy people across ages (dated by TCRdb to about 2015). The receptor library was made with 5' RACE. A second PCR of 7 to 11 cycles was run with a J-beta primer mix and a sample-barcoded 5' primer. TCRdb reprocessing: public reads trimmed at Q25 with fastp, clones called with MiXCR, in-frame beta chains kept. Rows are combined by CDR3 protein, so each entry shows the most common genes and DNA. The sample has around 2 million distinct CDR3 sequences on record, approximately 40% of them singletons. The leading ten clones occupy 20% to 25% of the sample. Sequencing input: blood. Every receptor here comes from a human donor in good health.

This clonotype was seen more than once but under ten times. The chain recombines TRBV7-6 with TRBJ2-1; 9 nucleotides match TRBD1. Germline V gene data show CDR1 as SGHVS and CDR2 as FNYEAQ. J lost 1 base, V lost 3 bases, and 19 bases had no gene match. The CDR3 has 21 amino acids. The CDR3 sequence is CASSLAGVWTGDSFSYNEQFF. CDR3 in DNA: TGTGCCAGCAGCTTGGCCGGTGTGTGGACAGGGGACTCCTTTTCCTACAATGAGCAGTTCTTC.

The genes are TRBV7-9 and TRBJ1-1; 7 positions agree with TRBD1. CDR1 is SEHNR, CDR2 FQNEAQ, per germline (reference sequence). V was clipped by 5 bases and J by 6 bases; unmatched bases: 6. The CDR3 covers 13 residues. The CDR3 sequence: CASSRLTGPEAFF. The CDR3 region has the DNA TGTGCCAGCAGCCGGCTGACAGGGCCTGAAGCTTTCTTT. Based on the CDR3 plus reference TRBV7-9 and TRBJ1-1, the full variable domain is DTGVSQNPRHKITKRGQNVTFRCDPISEHNRLYWYRQTLGQGPEFLTYFQNEAQLEKSRLLSDRFSAERPKGSFSTLEIQRTEQGDSAMYLCASSRLTGPEAFFGQGTRLTVV.

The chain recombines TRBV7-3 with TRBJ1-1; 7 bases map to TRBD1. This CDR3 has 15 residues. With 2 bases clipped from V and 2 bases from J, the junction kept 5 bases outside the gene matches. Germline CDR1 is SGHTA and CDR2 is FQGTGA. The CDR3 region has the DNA TGTGCCAGCAGCTTACGACAGGGACCTAACACTGAAGCTTTCTTT. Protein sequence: CASSLRQGPNTEAFF. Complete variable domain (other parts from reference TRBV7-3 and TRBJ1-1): GAGVSQTPSNKVTEKGKYVELRCDPISGHTALYWYRQSLGQGPEFLIYFQGTGAADDSGLPNDRFFAVRPEGSVSTLKIQRTERGDSAVYLCASSLRQGPNTEAFFGQGTRLTVV.

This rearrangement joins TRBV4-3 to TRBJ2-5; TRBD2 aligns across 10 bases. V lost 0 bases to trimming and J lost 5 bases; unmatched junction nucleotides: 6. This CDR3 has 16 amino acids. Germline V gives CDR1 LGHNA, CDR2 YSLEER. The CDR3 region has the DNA TGCGCCAGCAGCCAAGATCTAGCGGGGGACCGGGAGACCCAGTACTTC. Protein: CASSQDLAGDRETQYF.

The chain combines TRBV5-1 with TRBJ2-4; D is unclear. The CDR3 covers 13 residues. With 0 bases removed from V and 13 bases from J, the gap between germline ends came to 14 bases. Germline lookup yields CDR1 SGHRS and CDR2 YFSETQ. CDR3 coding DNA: TGCGCCAGCAGCTTGGTACCCGCCATGGACCAGTACTTC. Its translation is CASSLVPAMDQYF.

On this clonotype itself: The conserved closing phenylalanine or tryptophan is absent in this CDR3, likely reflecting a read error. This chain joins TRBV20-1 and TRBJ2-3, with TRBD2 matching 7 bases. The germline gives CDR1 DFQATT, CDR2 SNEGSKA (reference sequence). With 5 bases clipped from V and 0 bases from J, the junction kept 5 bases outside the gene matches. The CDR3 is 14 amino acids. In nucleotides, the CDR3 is TGCAGTGCTGTTAGCGGGCCTAGCACAGATACGCAGTATTTA. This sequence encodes CSAVSGPSTDTQYL.